This record concerns one TCR beta chain sequence. This record comes from a study of control samples from healthy donors and cancer patients. Profiling relied on immunoSEQ multiplex PCR, and the TCRdb table lists in-frame clones only, not all of them. The repertoire consists of about 110,000 clones, with just over 90% occurring once and the leading ten covering 4.4%. This CDR3 has 14 amino acids. Germline lookup yields CDR1 MDHEN and CDR2 SYDVKM. V gave up 11 bases and J gave up 7 bases, with 20 bases separating them. The specimen sequenced was blood. This TCR was recovered from a human donor in good health. The donor label of this sample is uncertain. This sequence joins TRBV28 and TRBJ1-4; a possible D gene is TRBD1 (5 bases). In DNA form, the CDR3 reads TGTGCCGCCAGGGACGGCCTGGTTGGTGAAAAACTGTTTTTT. This encodes CAARDGLVGEKLFF.